This T cell receptor (beta chain) was observed in a study of blood T cells in healthy people across ages. Next came a second PCR, run for about 6 to 12 cycles, which used a sample-barcoded 5' primer along with a J-beta primer mix. The template-switch adaptor, which had 12 random nucleotides, put a tag on each cDNA molecule. A single record per CDR3 protein comes from TCRdb applying MiXCR to the 5' RACE reads. The sample has about 1.8 million distinct CDR3 sequences, 40% to 55% seen once. This clonotype was recorded a few times. Germline V gene data show CDR1 as SGHVS and CDR2 as FQNEAQ. This CDR3 is built from 14 residues. V lost 2 bases, J lost 5 bases, and 13 bases lay in between.

Sequences were obtained from blood. This receptor was identified in a middle-aged woman in good health. The chain has TRBV7-8 and TRBJ2-7; D gene ambiguous. CDR3 in amino acids: CASSLLPLYDEQYF. In nucleotides, the CDR3 is TGTGCCAGCAGCTTACTTCCCCTTTACGACGAGCAGTACTTC. Full variable domain (outside the CDR3, taken from reference TRBV7-8 and TRBJ2-7): GAGVSQSPRYKVAKRGQDVALRCDPISGHVSLFWYQQALGQGPEFLTYFQNEAQLDKSGLPSDRFFAERPEGSVSTLKIQRTQQEDSAVYLCASSLLPLYDEQYFGPGTRLTVT.